The 21 T cell receptor beta chains presented below share a single source sample, sequenced in a study of T-cell reconstitution after alpha-beta-depleted transplantation in children. Unique molecular identifiers were used in preparing the TCRbeta library. TCRdb analysed the PCR reads with MiXCR anew, one entry per CDR3 protein. The sample shows roughly 610,000 distinct CDR3 sequences, roughly a tenth of them seen only once. Material: PBMCs from the stem cell graft donor, obtained from the stem cell graft. These receptors all come from a human donor who donated a stem cell graft to a child with acute myeloid leukemia.

This clonotype was picked up a small number of times. The chain combines TRBV7-2 with TRBJ2-7, with 12 bases lining up with TRBD2. This CDR3 has 14 residues. V was pared by 6 bases and J by 7 bases, with 7 bases of the junction left unmatched. Looked up from germline, CDR1 is SGHTA and CDR2 is FQGNSA. In nucleotides, the CDR3 is TGTGCCAGCAGATCGGGACTAGCGGGTTGGGAGCAGTACTTC. Its protein product is CASRSGLAGWEQYF.

V usage is TRBV12-3 or TRBV12-4 and J usage is TRBJ1-4; TRBD1 matches at 9 bases. This CDR3 spans 15 amino acids. The V segment lost 5 bases and the J segment 7 bases; nucleotides outside the gene matches: 8. As DNA, the CDR3 is TGTGCCAGCAGTGGGGGACAGGGTGGAGCTGAAAAACTGTTTTTT. Translating it yields CASSGGQGGAEKLFF.

Only a few counts were recorded for this clonotype. This chain uses TRBV20-1 with TRBJ2-6; a possible D gene is TRBD1 (5 bases). The CDR3 length is 16 residues. Germline V gene sequence: CDR1 DFQATT, CDR2 SNEGSKA (reference sequence). V was pared by 0 bases and J by 2 bases, with 11 bases between. CDR3 DNA: TGCAGTGCTAGAGATCCGGGCAGGGCTGGGGCCAACGTCCTGACTTTC. Translation: CSARDPGRAGANVLTF.

This clonotype has just a few counts. The chain recombines TRBV7-6 with TRBJ2-5; D is tentatively TRBD1 or TRBD2 (6 bases each). Germline V gene data show CDR1 as SGHVS and CDR2 as FNYEAQ. This CDR3 has 14 amino acids. The germline V and J ends were trimmed by 2 bases and 5 bases, with 12 bases remaining between them. The CDR3 DNA follows: TGTGCCAGCAGCTTAACGGGGGCGGGGGAGACCCAGTACTTC. As protein: CASSLTGAGETQYF.

This clonotype was recorded many times. The chain joins TRBV18 to TRBJ1-1; D not certain. This CDR3 has 12 amino acids. In germline, CDR1 is KGHSH, CDR2 LQKENI. V was pared by 3 bases and J by 1 base, with 3 bases between. The CDR3 sequence: CASSPRNTEAFF. Here the CDR3 DNA reads TGTGCCAGCTCACCTAGGAACACTGAAGCTTTCTTT.

Regarding this clonotype: The conserved closing phenylalanine or tryptophan is absent in this CDR3, likely reflecting a read error. CDR3 coding DNA: TGCAGTGCTAGAGGGGGATCGAACACTGAAGCTTTCTGT. Translation: CSARGGSNTEAFC. The rearrangement uses TRBV20-1 and TRBJ1-1; no firm D call. Deletions cut 1 base from V and 1 base from J, with 7 bases between. Germline loops: CDR1 DFQATT, CDR2 SNEGSKA (reference sequence). This CDR3 comprises 13 residues.

The genes are TRBV20-1 and TRBJ2-1; 10 positions agree with TRBD2. In germline, CDR1 is DFQATT, CDR2 SNEGSKA (reference sequence). The CDR3 has 16 residues. After removal of 0 bases from V and 4 bases from J, the junction contained 6 bases not matched to a gene. The chain's CDR3 is CSARERGLALYNEQFF. DNA for the CDR3: TGCAGTGCTAGAGAGCGGGGACTAGCGCTTTACAATGAGCAGTTCTTC.

This clonotype was observed many times. This chain links TRBV20-1 with TRBJ1-2; D uncertain. Per germline, CDR1 DFQATT and CDR2 SNEGSKA (reference sequence). The CDR3 extends over 12 amino acids. Between the trimmed V and J ends, which lost 6 bases and 3 bases, there was a span of 11 bases. The CDR3 is CSAPPRDYGYTF. As DNA, the CDR3 is TGCAGTGCACCGCCCCGTGACTATGGCTACACCTTC.

The V and J genes are TRBV7-3 and TRBJ2-2; a weak D match, TRBD2 (6 bases). Germline assignment: CDR1 SGHTA and CDR2 FQGTGA. Trimming stripped 3 bases from V and 0 bases from J, with 14 bases between. This CDR3 region has 17 residues. The CDR3 sequence is CASSFGRDFANTGELFF. The CDR3 bases are TGTGCCAGCAGCTTTGGGCGGGACTTCGCGAACACCGGGGAGCTGTTTTTT. The full variable domain, in which reference TRBV7-3 and TRBJ2-2 provide the parts outside the CDR3, is GAGVSQTPSNKVTEKGKYVELRCDPISGHTALYWYRQSLGQGPEFLIYFQGTGAADDSGLPNDRFFAVRPEGSVSTLKIQRTERGDSAVYLCASSFGRDFANTGELFFGEGSRLTVL.

This clonotype was seen a handful of times. The chain has TRBV6-1 and TRBJ1-1; D is ambiguous. CDR3 length equals 13 residues. From germline, CDR1 is MNHNS and CDR2 SASEGT. V was shortened by 3 bases and J by 1 base, with 6 bases between the two germline ends. The CDR3 DNA is TGTGCCAGCAGTGATTCCAGGAACACTGAAGCTTTCTTT. As protein: CASSDSRNTEAFF.

The gene calls are TRBV20-1 and TRBJ1-2, with TRBD1 identical over 10 bases. V trimming: 5 bases; J trimming: 7 bases; junction bases outside the gene matches: 7. The CDR3 extends over 13 amino acids. Germline values: CDR1 DFQATT, CDR2 SNEGSKA (reference sequence). DNA for the CDR3: TGCAGTGCTGTGGACAGGGGGAAGGGTGGCTACACCTTC. Its translation is CSAVDRGKGGYTF.

The rearrangement joins TRBV3-1 to TRBJ1-4; weak D call: TRBD1 (5 bases). Germline loops: CDR1 LGHDT, CDR2 YNNKEL (reference sequence). V lost 3 bases and J 8 bases, leaving 10 bases between the germline ends. This CDR3 spans 13 amino acids. The chain's CDR3 is CASSHRGDEKLFF. The CDR3, as DNA: TGTGCCAGCAGCCACCGGGGCGACGAAAAACTGTTTTTT.

V usage is TRBV24-1 and J usage is TRBJ2-1; tentative D call: TRBD2 (5 bases). Germline assignment: CDR1 KGHDR and CDR2 SFDVKD. V was pared by 2 bases and J by 4 bases, with 14 bases between. The CDR3 totals 16 residues. CDR3 in amino acids: CATSDSDYKAYNEQFF. DNA for the CDR3: TGTGCCACCAGTGATTCTGACTATAAAGCTTACAATGAGCAGTTCTTC.

This clonotype was observed many times. V and J are TRBV7-3 and TRBJ2-3; TRBD1 is a possible D gene (6 bases). CDR1 and CDR2 from the germline V gene are SGHTA and FQGTGA. The CDR3 loop spans 15 amino acids. V was pared by 3 bases and J by 5 bases, with 15 bases between. DNA for the CDR3: TGTGCCAGCAGCTTCAGGGCAGGGGTGCAAGATACGCAGTATTTT. Translated: CASSFRAGVQDTQYF.

In its sample, this clonotype was seen many times. The V call is TRBV4-3, the J call TRBJ2-7; D unresolved. This CDR3 region has 15 residues. The germline V gene encodes CDR1 LGHNA and CDR2 YSLEER. Trimming shortened V by 4 bases and J by 0 bases, and 13 bases separated the two germline ends. The CDR3 region has the DNA TGCGCCAGCAGCCCCTATGACTCTAGCTCCTACGAGCAGTACTTC. Translation: CASSPYDSSSYEQYF.

The chain uses TRBV7-2 and TRBJ1-2; D is ambiguous. V was pared by 1 base and J by 3 bases, with 12 bases between. The CDR3 is made up of 15 amino acids. In germline, CDR1 is SGHTA, CDR2 FQGNSA. The CDR3 is CASSLESHRHYGYTF. As DNA, the CDR3 is TGTGCCAGCAGCTTAGAAAGTCACAGACACTATGGCTACACCTTC. Based on the CDR3 plus reference TRBV7-2 and TRBJ1-2, the full variable domain is GAGVSQSPSNKVTEKGKDVELRCDPISGHTALYWYRQSLGQGLEFLIYFQGNSAPDKSGLPSDRFSAERTGGSVSTLTIQRTQQEDSAVYLCASSLESHRHYGYTFGSGTRLTVV.

This clonotype occurred many times. The chain couples TRBV20-1 to TRBJ1-1, with D hard to call. The CDR3 covers 14 residues. V lost 0 bases and J lost 5, with 13 bases in between. Germline V gene sequence: CDR1 DFQATT, CDR2 SNEGSKA (reference sequence). The CDR3 DNA is TGCAGTGCTAGAGATCGAGGTGCGGAAACTGAAGCTTTCTTT. This translates into CSARDRGAETEAFF.

This clonotype has just a few counts. J is TRBJ1-1 and V is TRBV6-2 or TRBV6-3; tentatively, D is TRBD1 (5 bases). Germline V lookup: CDR1 MNHEY, CDR2 SVGEGT. The CDR3 runs to 15 residues. V dropped 2 bases and J dropped 3 bases, with 13 bases sitting between them. CDR3 protein: CASSYPRGRDTEAFF. The CDR3 DNA reads TGTGCCAGCAGTTACCCTAGGGGACGGGACACTGAAGCTTTCTTT.

This clonotype has more than one count but fewer than ten. The chain links TRBV20-1 to TRBJ2-7; D is unclear. V was trimmed by 1 base and J by 4 bases, leaving 11 bases between them. This CDR3 comprises 13 residues. In germline, CDR1 is DFQATT, CDR2 SNEGSKA (reference sequence). The CDR3 sequence: CSARVLARYEQYF. The CDR3 nucleotides are TGCAGTGCTAGAGTCTTAGCCCGTTACGAGCAGTACTTC.

The V gene is TRBV24-1, the J gene TRBJ2-3, with D possibly called TRBD1 or TRBD2 (5 bases each). The CDR3 is 13 residues long. V lost 4 bases and J 3 bases, leaving 7 bases between the germline ends. Per germline, CDR1 KGHDR and CDR2 SFDVKD. CDR3 residues: CATSEGVTDTQYF. The CDR3 bases are TGTGCCACCAGTGAGGGGGTTACAGATACGCAGTATTTT.

This clonotype was counted at least ten times. The rearrangement joins TRBV15 to TRBJ2-7; D ambiguous. This CDR3 contains 12 residues. Trimming left V 0 bases short and J 12 bases short, with 12 bases between. Germline CDR1 is LNHNV and CDR2 is YYDKDF (reference sequence). CDR3 nucleotides: TGTGCCACCAGCAGAGATCGAGGCTCCCCGTACTTC. This encodes CATSRDRGSPYF.